This is a list of T cell receptor beta chains from one sample in a study of T cell repertoires in cytomegalovirus infection. MiXCR, applied by TCRdb to the reads, yields one record per CDR3 protein. The sample records about 250,000 distinct CDR3 sequences, approximately 15% being singletons. The sequencing input was CD8+ T cells from PBMCs. Receptors were obtained from a human donor in good health (CMV status not recorded). Some clones in this sample may be carry-over from other donors' samples. The CDR3 runs from the conserved cysteine through the conserved F or W. D genes are given only for firm matches. Clone size, where shown, is once, few, many, or a class for clones that have expanded.

D: TRBD1
size: many
V: TRBV14
J: TRBJ1-1
CDR3: CASRTGVDTEAFF
DNA: TGTGCCAGCAGAACAGGGGTCGACACTGAAGCTTTCTTT

D: .
size: .
V: TRBV12-3/TRBV12-4
J: TRBJ1-4
CDR3: CASSGGNEKLFF
DNA: TGTGCCAGCAGTGGCGGTAATGAAAAACTGTTTTTT

D: .
size: many
V: TRBV2
J: TRBJ2-2
CDR3: CATSLLAGELFF
DNA: TGTGCCACCTCTTTGCTCGCCGGGGAGCTGTTTTTT

D: .
size: .
V: TRBV3-1
J: TRBJ1-5
CDR3: CASSQQDQPQHF
DNA: TGTGCCAGCAGCCAACAGGACCAGCCCCAGCATTTT

D: .
size: many
V: TRBV7-9
J: TRBJ2-7
CDR3: CASSPTGGTDYEQYF
DNA: TGTGCCAGCAGCCCAACCGGCGGGACCGACTACGAGCAGTACTTC

D: .
size: once
V: TRBV28
J: TRBJ2-1
CDR3: CASRPSVAYNEQFF
DNA: TGTGCCAGCCGACCGTCCGTGGCCTACAATGAGCAGTTCTTC

D: .
size: .
V: TRBV5-5
J: TRBJ2-7
CDR3: CASSPPGTPYEQYF
DNA: TGTGCCAGCAGCCCCCCTGGGACACCTTACGAGCAGTACTTC

D: TRBD1
size: .
V: TRBV27
J: TRBJ2-2
CDR3: CATSPGTELTGELFF
DNA: TGTGCCACGAGCCCAGGGACAGAACTCACCGGGGAGCTGTTTTTT

D: .
size: few
V: TRBV7-9
J: TRBJ1-3
CDR3: CASSFPSSGNTIYF
DNA: TGTGCCAGCAGCTTTCCCAGCTCTGGAAACACCATATATTTT

D: .
size: many
V: TRBV11-1
J: TRBJ2-7
CDR3: CASSFRQISYEQYF
DNA: TGTGCCAGCAGCTTCCGACAGATATCCTACGAGCAGTACTTC

D: .
size: .
V: TRBV13
J: TRBJ2-3
CDR3: CASSSTYRGGQISDTQYF
DNA: TGTGCCAGCAGCTCAACCTATCGGGGCGGTCAGATCTCAGATACGCAGTATTTT

D: .
size: .
V: TRBV29-1
J: TRBJ2-6
CDR3: CSVEYTSGANVLTF
DNA: TGCAGCGTTGAATACACCTCTGGGGCCAACGTCCTGACTTTC

D: TRBD1
size: .
V: TRBV12-3/TRBV12-4
J: TRBJ1-2
CDR3: CASSPERTGYGYTF
DNA: TGTGCCAGCAGTCCCGAACGGACAGGCTATGGCTACACCTTC

D: .
size: .
V: TRBV7-9
J: TRBJ2-7
CDR3: CASSPKGPEQYF
DNA: TGTGCCAGCAGCCCCAAAGGGCCCGAGCAGTACTTC

D: TRBD1
size: few
V: TRBV2
J: TRBJ1-1
CDR3: CASSEPYGTGMNTEAFF
DNA: TGTGCCAGCAGCGAACCCTACGGGACAGGGATGAACACTGAAGCTTTCTTT

D: TRBD1
size: many
V: TRBV7-2
J: TRBJ1-2
CDR3: CASSPHRTGTDYGYTF
DNA: TGTGCCAGCAGCCCCCACCGGACAGGGACGGACTATGGCTACACCTTC

D: TRBD2
size: few
V: TRBV7-8
J: TRBJ2-5
CDR3: CASSFGLAGEETQYF
DNA: TGTGCCAGCAGCTTTGGACTAGCGGGGGAAGAGACCCAGTACTTC

D: TRBD1
size: many
V: TRBV10-3
J: TRBJ1-1
CDR3: CAISDPDQGDTEAFF
DNA: TGTGCCATCAGTGACCCTGACCAGGGGGACACTGAAGCTTTCTTT

D: .
size: .
V: TRBV19
J: TRBJ1-1
CDR3: CASSIVGFSTTEAFF
DNA: TGTGCCAGTAGTATTGTCGGGTTTTCGACAACTGAAGCTTTCTTT

D: .
size: many
V: TRBV7-2
J: TRBJ2-7
CDR3: CASSQGGHWAYEQYF
DNA: TGTGCCAGCAGTCAGGGGGGACATTGGGCCTACGAGCAGTACTTC

D: .
size: many
V: TRBV7-8
J: TRBJ2-7
CDR3: CASSLDPPNGSYEQYF
DNA: TGTGCCAGCAGCTTAGACCCCCCCAATGGGTCCTACGAGCAGTACTTC

D: .
size: few
V: TRBV5-6
J: TRBJ1-6
CDR3: CASSPDITYNSPLHF
DNA: TGTGCCAGCAGTCCTGACATCACCTATAATTCACCCCTCCACTTT

D: .
size: .
V: TRBV11-2
J: TRBJ2-2
CDR3: CASSSFRTYARELFF
DNA: TGTGCCAGCAGCTCATTTAGGACCTACGCCCGGGAGCTGTTTTTT

D: .
size: .
V: TRBV28
J: TRBJ2-2
CDR3: CASSPYRGKANPTGELFF
DNA: TGTGCCAGCAGTCCCTACCGGGGGAAAGCGAACCCCACCGGGGAGCTGTTTTTT

D: .
size: .
V: TRBV10-3
J: TRBJ1-1
CDR3: CAISESGHRNTEAFF
DNA: TGTGCCATCAGTGAGTCGGGACATAGGAACACTGAAGCTTTCTTT

D: .
size: .
V: TRBV2
J: TRBJ2-6
CDR3: CASSEAWNSGANVLTF
DNA: TGTGCCAGCAGTGAAGCGTGGAACTCTGGGGCCAACGTCCTGACTTTC

D: .
size: many
V: TRBV7-6
J: TRBJ1-6
CDR3: CASSYAGTHNSPLHF
DNA: TGTGCCAGCAGCTATGCCGGGACCCATAATTCACCCCTCCACTTT

D: TRBD2
size: .
V: TRBV6-2/TRBV6-3
J: TRBJ2-1
CDR3: CASSTSGGNEQFF
DNA: TGTGCCAGCAGTACTAGCGGCGGCAATGAGCAGTTCTTC

D: .
size: .
V: TRBV5-6
J: TRBJ2-5
CDR3: CASSLGQDQETQYF
DNA: TGTGCCAGCAGCTTGGGGCAGGACCAAGAGACCCAGTACTTC

D: .
size: few
V: TRBV6-2/TRBV6-3
J: TRBJ2-1
CDR3: CASRDWENEQFF
DNA: TGTGCCAGCAGGGATTGGGAGAATGAGCAGTTCTTC

D: .
size: .
V: TRBV5-1
J: TRBJ1-2
CDR3: CASSFTGTSMIYGYTF
DNA: TGCGCCAGCAGCTTCACCGGGACATCGATGATTTATGGCTACACCTTC

D: .
size: .
V: TRBV7-2
J: TRBJ2-7
CDR3: CTSSFLASDGQYF
DNA: TGTACCAGCAGCTTCCTAGCGTCGGACGGGCAGTACTTC

D: .
size: many
V: TRBV20-1
J: TRBJ1-5
CDR3: CSASPRGATRNQPQHF
DNA: TGCAGTGCTAGCCCCCGGGGGGCTACGCGGAATCAGCCCCAGCATTTT

D: .
size: .
V: TRBV5-1
J: TRBJ1-5
CDR3: CASSLDDGSNQPQHF
DNA: TGCGCCAGCAGCTTGGACGACGGTAGCAATCAGCCCCAGCATTTT

D: .
size: few
V: TRBV7-8
J: TRBJ2-7
CDR3: CASSLDRVGYEQYF
DNA: TGTGCCAGCAGCTTAGACAGGGTAGGGTACGAGCAGTACTTC

D: TRBD1
size: .
V: TRBV28
J: TRBJ2-7
CDR3: CASSTTWTGRWNEQYF
DNA: TGTGCCAGCAGTACAACTTGGACAGGCCGCTGGAACGAGCAGTACTTC

D: TRBD1
size: .
V: TRBV20-1
J: TRBJ1-2
CDR3: CSARDPNGQGARGYGYTF
DNA: TGCAGTGCTAGAGATCCGAACGGACAGGGGGCGCGAGGCTATGGCTACACCTTC

D: TRBD1
size: .
V: TRBV4-1
J: TRBJ2-1
CDR3: CASSQGIPGQGTNEQFF
DNA: TGCGCCAGCAGCCAGGGGATCCCGGGACAGGGTACAAATGAGCAGTTCTTC

D: .
size: .
V: TRBV25-1
J: TRBJ2-7
CDR3: CASSDRGFREVTDEQYF
DNA: TGTGCCAGCAGTGATCGGGGATTCAGGGAGGTTACCGACGAGCAGTACTTC

D: .
size: .
V: TRBV7-9
J: TRBJ1-2
CDR3: CASSLSSIYGYTF
DNA: TGTGCCAGCAGCTTATCATCGATCTATGGCTACACCTTC

D: .
size: .
V: TRBV19
J: TRBJ1-2
CDR3: CASTGDTNYGYTF
DNA: TGTGCCAGTACGGGCGATACTAACTATGGCTACACCTTC

D: .
size: .
V: TRBV12-3/TRBV12-4
J: TRBJ1-2
CDR3: CASSLSPTGLNYGYTF
DNA: TGTGCCAGCAGTTTATCCCCCACAGGGTTAAACTATGGCTACACCTTC

D: .
size: .
V: TRBV5-1
J: TRBJ1-2
CDR3: CASSLGPEANYGYTF
DNA: TGCGCCAGCAGCTTGGGACCGGAAGCTAACTATGGCTACACCTTC

D: .
size: many
V: TRBV10-3
J: TRBJ2-5
CDR3: CAASGVLQETQYF
DNA: TGTGCCGCGTCGGGCGTGCTGCAAGAGACCCAGTACTTC

D: .
size: many
V: TRBV12-3/TRBV12-4
J: TRBJ2-7
CDR3: CASSSGSNEQYF
DNA: TGTGCCAGCAGTTCAGGGAGCAACGAGCAGTACTTC